One and the same sample provided the 30 T cell receptor beta chains below, sequenced in a study of early T cells in non-severe SARS-CoV-2 infection. One entry per CDR3 protein results from TCRdb running MiXCR on the 5' RACE reads. Among about 25,000 distinct CDR3 sequences listed, 3.5% to 5% were seen once. The specimen was whole blood. These receptor sequences come from an adult who was a healthcare worker with PCR-confirmed SARS-CoV-2 infection or an uninfected control (not recorded which).

This clonotype was seen a handful of times. The J gene is TRBJ2-1, the V gene TRBV7-3; 7 nucleotides match TRBD2. The V and J ends lost 2 bases and 10 bases, in that order; junction bases with no gene match: 8. The CDR3 is made up of 14 amino acids. Germline values: CDR1 SGHTA, CDR2 FQGTGA. This CDR3 is CASSLAGVSYEQFF. For the CDR3, the DNA is TGTGCCAGCAGCTTAGCGGGAGTTTCGTACGAGCAGTTCTTC.

This clonotype was recorded many times. The chain has TRBV7-9 and TRBJ2-3; D is unresolved. The V gene lost 4 bases and the J gene lost 2 bases, with 4 bases spanning the gap. Germline V lookup: CDR1 SEHNR, CDR2 FQNEAQ (reference sequence). The CDR3 loop spans 12 amino acids. CDR3 coding DNA: TGTGCCAGCAGCTCCACCACAGATACGCAGTATTTT. It translates to CASSSTTDTQYF.

This clonotype was recorded at least ten times. The gene calls are TRBV24-1 and TRBJ1-1; the D is unclear. The ends were cut back, 0 bases at V and 1 base at J, with 5 bases in the middle. Germline CDR1 KGHDR, CDR2 SFDVKD. CDR3 length: 14 amino acids. The CDR3 DNA is TGTGCCACCAGTGATTTGAAGGGGAACACTGAAGCTTTCTTT. As protein: CATSDLKGNTEAFF.

There are many counts of this clonotype. CDR3: CASSTEGPKNTEAFF. The CDR3 region has the DNA TGTGCCAGCAGCACCGAAGGACCTAAAAACACTGAAGCTTTCTTT. This chain joins TRBV3-1 and TRBJ1-1; D gene ambiguous. This CDR3 contains 15 residues. Trimming took 5 bases from V and 2 from J, leaving 15 bases between them. Germline assignment: CDR1 LGHDT and CDR2 YNNKEL (reference sequence).

This clonotype has a handful of counts. The genes are TRBV11-2 and TRBJ1-3, with unresolved D. Germline CDR1 is SGHAT and CDR2 is FQNNGV. V lost 1 base and J lost 2, with 6 bases in between. This CDR3 comprises 14 residues. CDR3 DNA: TGTGCCAGCAGCTTAGGTACCACTGGAAACACCATATATTTT. This sequence encodes CASSLGTTGNTIYF.

This clonotype was picked up many times. The rearrangement links TRBV29-1 to TRBJ2-7; TRBD2 matches at 13 bases. Trimming at V came to 1 base and at J to 0 bases, leaving 3 bases not matched to a gene. Germline V gene sequence: CDR1 SQVTM, CDR2 ANQGSEA. CDR3 length equals 16 residues. CDR3 sequence reads: CSVEGTSGGSSYEQYF. DNA for the CDR3: TGCAGCGTTGAAGGGACTAGCGGGGGAAGCTCCTACGAGCAGTACTTC.

The gene calls are TRBV29-1 and TRBJ2-1, with a tentative D call TRBD2 (5 bases). The V gene's germline CDR1 is SQVTM and CDR2 ANQGSEA. V was pared by 2 bases and J by 0 bases, with 11 bases between. This CDR3 comprises 15 residues. The CDR3 nucleotides read TGCAGCGTTGAATCTACTAGTCGCTCCTACAATGAGCAGTTCTTC. This codes for CSVESTSRSYNEQFF.

The rearrangement uses TRBV14 and TRBJ2-3; TRBD2 matches at 8 bases. The CDR3 runs 15 residues. V was clipped by 4 bases and J by 1 base; unmatched bases: 4. Germline CDR1 is SGHDN and CDR2 is FVKESK. The CDR3 DNA reads TGTGCCAGCAGCCGAACTAGCGGACGCACAGATACGCAGTATTTT. Its protein product is CASSRTSGRTDTQYF. The entire variable domain, with the rest obtained from reference TRBV14 and TRBJ2-3, is as follows: EAGVTQFPSHSVIEKGQTVTLRCDPISGHDNLYWYRRVMGKEIKFLLHFVKESKQDESGMPNNRFLAERTGGTYSTLKVQPAELEDSGVYFCASSRTSGRTDTQYFGPGTRLTVL.

To note about this clonotype: A much larger clone lies one base from this, so it may be a read error. Lacking the conserved final phenylalanine or tryptophan, this CDR3 likely reflects a read error. The rearrangement uses TRBV14 and TRBJ1-2; tentatively, D is TRBD1 (5 bases). CDR3 length: 17 residues. Germline lookup yields CDR1 SGHDN and CDR2 FVKESK. Trimming cost V 0 bases and J 7 bases, with 21 bases left between them. For the CDR3, the DNA is TGTGCCAGCAGCCAAGAAATGGGCGGGGACGGCGGACGTGGCTACACCTCC. It translates to CASSQEMGGDGGRGYTS.

This clonotype came up many times. The chain couples TRBV2 to TRBJ2-5, with 11 positions matching TRBD1. From germline, CDR1 is SNHLY and CDR2 FYNNEI. The CDR3 is 15 amino acids. Trimming removed 5 bases from V and 3 bases from J; junction bases left unmatched: 5. As DNA, the CDR3 is TGTGCCAGCAGTTTCGGGACAGGGGGAGAAGAGACCCAGTACTTC. It specifies CASSFGTGGEETQYF.

This clonotype was counted many times. The V and J genes are TRBV18 and TRBJ2-1, with D possibly called TRBD1 or TRBD2 (6 bases each). This CDR3 contains 17 residues. Trimming stripped 5 bases from V and 0 bases from J, with 17 bases between. Germline values: CDR1 KGHSH, CDR2 LQKENI. The CDR3 nucleotides read TGTGCCAGCTCAGGTCCGGGGGCGCCAAGCTCCTACAATGAGCAGTTCTTC. It is translated as CASSGPGAPSSYNEQFF.

The table lists this clonotype with many counts. V is TRBV5-1 and J is TRBJ2-1; tentatively, D is TRBD2 (6 bases). The CDR3 runs to 17 residues. Trimming removed 4 bases from V and 7 bases from J, with 24 bases in between. In germline, CDR1 is SGHRS, CDR2 YFSETQ. The CDR3 sequence: CASSPEGGLHRRNEQFF. DNA for the CDR3: TGCGCCAGCAGCCCGGAGGGCGGGCTCCACCGGAGAAATGAGCAGTTCTTC.

The chain combines TRBV2 with TRBJ1-2, with 7 bases identical to TRBD1. The junction had 10 bases not matched to a gene; V was cut back by 6 bases and J by 0 bases. CDR1 and CDR2 from the germline V gene are SNHLY and FYNNEI. CDR3 length equals 16 residues. In DNA, the CDR3 is TGTGCCAGCAGCCGACAGGGCGCTCGAGCTAACTATGGCTACACCTTC. This encodes CASSRQGARANYGYTF.

This clonotype was detected ten times or more. The chain combines TRBV7-9 with TRBJ1-1; 8 nucleotides line up with TRBD1. Germline CDR1 and CDR2: SEHNR and FQNEAQ (reference sequence). There are 15 residues in the CDR3. V shed 5 bases, J shed 2 bases, and the junction held 7 bases outside the gene matches. The CDR3 region has the DNA TGTGCCAGCAGCACTAGACAGGGGCTAAACACTGAAGCTTTCTTT. Amino acid sequence: CASSTRQGLNTEAFF.

This clonotype was seen at least ten times. The rearrangement joins TRBV3-1 to TRBJ2-7; 7 bases are shared with TRBD1. The ends lost 6 bases at V and 1 base at J; junction bases unmatched: 6. Per the germline V gene, CDR1 is LGHDT and CDR2 is YNNKEL (reference sequence). The CDR3 has 14 residues. The CDR3 sequence: CASRGQGESYEQYF. CDR3 DNA sequence: TGTGCCAGCAGGGGGCAGGGGGAATCCTACGAGCAGTACTTC.

This clonotype was found many times. The CDR3 nucleotides are TGTGCCAGCAGGAACGCAGACAGGGAGCAGTTCTTC. Its protein product is CASRNADREQFF. V and J are TRBV28 and TRBJ2-1, with a possible D match to TRBD1 (6 bases). Trimming removed 6 bases from V and 10 bases from J, with 13 bases in between. CDR1 MDHEN and CDR2 SYDVKM come from the germline V gene. This CDR3 comprises 12 residues. The entire variable domain, with the rest obtained from reference TRBV28 and TRBJ2-1, is as follows: DVKVTQSSRYLVKRTGEKVFLECVQDMDHENMFWYRQDPGLGLRLIYFSYDVKMKEKGDIPEGYSVSREKKERFSLILESASTNQTSMYLCASRNADREQFFGPGTRLTVL.

There are many counts of this clonotype. The V and J genes are TRBV12-3 or TRBV12-4 and TRBJ1-4, with 8 bases lining up with TRBD1. This CDR3 comprises 14 residues. V trimming: 6 bases; J trimming: 4 bases; junction bases outside the gene matches: 4. CDR3 in amino acids: CASSRTGLNEKLFF. Written as DNA, the CDR3 is TGTGCCAGCAGCAGGACAGGGCTTAATGAAAAACTGTTTTTT.

This clonotype came up many times. The chain combines TRBV3-1 with TRBJ1-1; D gene uncertain. The V and J ends lost 1 base and 5 bases respectively, with 14 bases between them. CDR3 length equals 15 residues. CDR1 is LGHDT and CDR2 is YNNKEL in the germline V gene (reference sequence). The chain's CDR3 is CASSQVERAGTEAFF. For the CDR3, the DNA is TGTGCCAGCAGCCAAGTAGAAAGGGCTGGGACTGAAGCTTTCTTT. The variable domain in full, with the rest retrieved from reference TRBV3-1 and TRBJ1-1, is DTAVSQTPKYLVTQMGNDKSIKCEQNLGHDTMYWYKQDSKKFLKIMFSYNNKELIINETVPNRFSPKSPDKAHLNLHINSLELGDSAVYFCASSQVERAGTEAFFGQGTRLTVV.

The rearrangement uses TRBV3-1 and TRBJ2-2, with TRBD2 identical over 9 bases. Germline CDR1 and CDR2: LGHDT and YNNKEL (reference sequence). The CDR3 is 15 amino acids. V dropped 4 bases and J dropped 1; count of bases not matched to a gene: 1. The CDR3 spells CASSPLAGNTGELFF. CDR3 nucleotides: TGTGCCAGCAGCCCACTAGCGGGGAACACCGGGGAGCTGTTTTTT.

At least ten counts were recorded for this clonotype. V and J are TRBV6-2 or TRBV6-3 and TRBJ2-1, with 9 bases lining up with TRBD1. Germline V CDR1 and CDR2: MNHEY, SVGEGT. The CDR3 consists of 18 residues. V dropped 6 bases and J dropped 4; count of bases not matched to a gene: 16. The DNA of the CDR3 is TGTGCCAGCAGCCCCCATCCCCTACAGGGGGCCAATTACAATGAGCAGTTCTTC. Translation gives CASSPHPLQGANYNEQFF.

The chain employs TRBV29-1 and TRBJ2-7, with D maybe TRBD2 (5 bases). CDR3 size: 12 residues. Germline V lookup: CDR1 SQVTM, CDR2 ANQGSEA. The V and J ends lost 4 bases and 0 bases respectively, with 7 bases between them. The CDR3 bases are TGCAGCGTTGCGACTAACTCCTACGAGCAGTACTTC. It specifies CSVATNSYEQYF.

This clonotype was seen ten or more times. The gene calls are TRBV3-1 and TRBJ1-5; D remains ambiguous. The CDR3 has 12 residues. Trimming cost V 8 bases and J 4 bases, with 9 bases left between them. CDR1 is LGHDT, CDR2 YNNKEL, per germline (reference sequence). The CDR3 sequence: CASSRDNQPQHF. DNA of the CDR3: TGTGCCAGCTCGAGGGATAATCAGCCCCAGCATTTT.

This clonotype was detected many times. V usage is TRBV5-1 and J usage is TRBJ2-5; unclear D gene. The V and J ends lost 4 bases and 2 bases respectively, with 6 bases between them. This CDR3 has 12 residues. Germline values: CDR1 SGHRS, CDR2 YFSETQ. CDR3 coding DNA: TGCGCCAGCAGCAAGAATCAAGAGACCCAGTACTTC. Translation: CASSKNQETQYF.

This clonotype was observed many times. This rearrangement joins TRBV11-2 to TRBJ2-1, with 13 nucleotides matching TRBD2. With 5 bases clipped from V and 5 bases from J, the junction kept 6 bases outside the gene matches. This CDR3 has 16 residues. Germline V gives CDR1 SGHAT, CDR2 FQNNGV. DNA for the CDR3: TGTGCCAGCAGCGTAAGACTAGCGGGGGGAGACAATGAGCAGTTCTTC. Protein product: CASSVRLAGGDNEQFF.

This clonotype has more than one count but fewer than ten. The rearrangement links TRBV20-1 to TRBJ2-7; 7 bases line up with TRBD1. The germline CDR1 and CDR2 sequences are DFQATT and SNEGSKA (reference sequence). This CDR3 region has 13 residues. Unmatched junction bases numbered 10, after V lost 6 bases and J lost 5 bases. DNA of the CDR3: TGCAGTGCCCTAAGAGACAGGGTCGACGAGCAGTACTTC. Translated: CSALRDRVDEQYF.

This clonotype was detected a few times. The rearrangement uses TRBV4-2 and TRBJ1-3, with 7 bases that match TRBD1. The germline gives CDR1 LGHNA, CDR2 YNFKEQ. V dropped 1 base and J dropped 5; count of bases not matched to a gene: 11. The CDR3 length is 17 residues. CDR3 in amino acids: CASSQGLAEDRRNTIYF. The CDR3 DNA is TGTGCCAGCAGCCAAGGATTAGCAGAGGACAGGAGAAACACCATATATTTT.

This clonotype was counted many times. The rearrangement links TRBV6-2 or TRBV6-3 to TRBJ1-2; the D is unclear. The CDR3 is made up of 13 amino acids. Germline values: CDR1 MNHEY, CDR2 SVGEGT. V lost 8 bases, J lost 2 bases, and 12 bases lay in between. The CDR3 DNA reads TGTGCCAGCCGTAGAGGAACAAACTATGGCTACACCTTC. Its protein is CASRRGTNYGYTF.

In its sample, this clonotype was seen many times. The chain recombines TRBV6-6 with TRBJ1-1, with D possibly being TRBD1 (6 bases). This CDR3 has 13 amino acids. V lost 8 bases to trimming and J lost 4 bases, with 14 bases between them. CDR1 MNHNY and CDR2 SVGAGI come from the germline V gene (reference sequence). This chain's CDR3 is CASDGGSGTEAFF. CDR3 in DNA: TGTGCCAGCGATGGGGGCTCGGGCACTGAAGCTTTCTTT.

This clonotype was counted many times. This rearrangement joins TRBV25-1 to TRBJ1-5; the D gene is possibly TRBD1 (6 bases). CDR1 MGHDK and CDR2 SYGVNS come from the germline V gene. This CDR3 comprises 15 residues. Trimming took 6 bases from V and 1 from J, leaving 13 bases between them. CDR3 in amino acids: CASSKGGESNQPQHF. The CDR3 DNA sequence: TGTGCCAGCAGCAAGGGGGGGGAGAGCAATCAGCCCCAGCATTTT.

This clonotype was found many times. The CDR3 region is CASSTGASNQPQHF. CDR3 coding DNA: TGTGCCAGCAGTACAGGGGCCAGCAATCAGCCCCAGCATTTT. The chain carries TRBV7-9 and TRBJ1-5, with 7 bases fitting TRBD1. In germline, CDR1 is SEHNR, CDR2 FQNEAQ (reference sequence). This CDR3 spans 14 amino acids. Losses at the gene ends were 6 bases for V and 1 base for J; bases not matched to a gene: 3.